This T cell receptor (beta chain) was profiled in a study of graft-versus-host responses after intestinal transplantation. Turning to the study itself: Anti-thymocyte globulin was used for induction in all recipients, who then took tacrolimus and steroids for approximately 3 years. Study-level results: Those patients showing graft-donor T cell macrochimerism displayed high graft-versus-host to host-versus-graft clonal ratios in allografts. Peak GvH clone levels in circulation were associated with early post-transplant HvG declines. There were GvH clones found in recipient marrow, and some of them appeared first in ileum or blood.

This clone has a single count. The antigen is unknown. The method was immunoSEQ multiplex PCR; TCRdb's version includes in-frame clones alone and lacks a portion of them. Of tens of thousands of clones detected, around 93% appear once; the ten largest clones hold 0.3% to 0.35%. From germline, CDR1 is SNHLY and CDR2 FYNNEI. The CDR3 is made up of 14 amino acids. The trim removed 7 bases at V and 2 bases at J, leaving 4 bases unmatched. The chain has TRBV2 and TRBJ2-3; 9 positions agree with TRBD2. The sequencing used unstimulated CD4+ T cells sorted from spleen or lymph node cells, collected before transplant. This clonotype was obtained from a human donor who was the organ donor for an intestinal transplant. As DNA, the CDR3 is TGTGCCAGCAAGAGCGGGGGGTTCACAGATACGCAGTATTTT. It encodes CASKSGGFTDTQYF.